This TCR beta chain was identified during a study of T cell responses to AZD1222 COVID-19 vaccine. Concerning this clone itself: As yet, its antigen is unknown.

Assay: immunoSEQ multiplex PCR; the TCRdb copy retains only in-frame clones and omits some. The sample has some 180,000 clones; 92% are singletons. Study findings and constraints: Sampling that yielded the repertoires occurred only after the peak T cell response. Donors were mostly white British, more females; clonal diversity possibly underestimated. Targets within unmutated variant regions were reportedly found for nearly half of spike-specific TCRs.

The study pooled second doses at about 4 or about 12 weeks. This clonotype originated in an adult who received the AZD1222 COVID-19 vaccine. This material consisted of peripheral blood, taken 28 days after the second AZD1222 dose.

In nucleotides, the CDR3 is TGTGCCAGCTCACCACTGGGCAGGGGATTGGGCAATCAGCCCCAGCATTTT. It yields the protein CASSPLGRGLGNQPQHF. V usage is TRBV18 and J usage is TRBJ1-5; D is possibly TRBD1 (6 bases). CDR1 is KGHSH and CDR2 is LQKENI in the germline V gene. The CDR3 totals 17 residues. The V gene lost 1 base and the J gene lost 2 bases, with 15 bases spanning the gap.